Sequencing of this T cell receptor (beta chain) was carried out in a study of blood T cell repertoires in COVID-19. Whole-study context: Donors in the United States, Italy and Spain gave samples during acute or convalescent COVID-19. PBMCs, B-cell-depleted T cells, or T cells were the source of the cDNA or gDNA that made up the material.

The CDR3 is 13 residues long. Per the germline V gene, CDR1 is LNHDA and CDR2 is SQIVND (reference sequence). V was cut by 7 bases and J by 4 bases, with 13 bases left in between. Original analysis: Amplification of reference gene primers provided the estimated nucleated cell counts. Measured with immunoSEQ multiplex PCR; TCRdb has only the in-frame clones, and not every one. V and J calls and clone size come straight from that table; D and trimming were deduced from the DNA. The table includes some 150,000 clones, 84% detected once. This receptor was taken from a human donor in a cohort sampled during active COVID-19. Specimen: peripheral blood. The rearrangement uses TRBV19 and TRBJ2-5; D is possibly TRBD1 (5 bases). For the CDR3, the DNA is TGTGCCAGTAAAAGGACAACGGCAGAGACCCAGTACTTC. Protein sequence: CASKRTTAETQYF.